This T cell receptor beta chain was captured by sequencing in a study of T cell responses to AZD1222 COVID-19 vaccine. As for this clone: What it binds is unknown.

Libraries were prepared by immunoSEQ multiplex PCR; TCRdb keeps only in-frame clonotypes and omits some of them. The table records 75,000 to 95,000 clones, roughly 85% of them present only once. Study findings and constraints: Reports say nearly half of spike-specific TCRs go after unmutated variant regions. Increased Spike-specific TCR breadth and depth were observed after two AZD1222 doses.

The V end was cut by 6 bases, the J end by 8 bases, with 19 bases between. Germline V gives CDR1 GTSNPN, CDR2 SVGIG (reference sequence). This CDR3 region has 13 residues. The specimen comprised peripheral blood, sampled 28 days after the second AZD1222 dose. This chain uses TRBV30 with TRBJ1-1; D is unclear. The receptor's source is an adult who received the AZD1222 COVID-19 vaccine. CDR3 DNA: TGTGCCTGTTCAGTGTTCAACCGGGCGGAAGCTTTCTTT. Its translation: CACSVFNRAEAFF.